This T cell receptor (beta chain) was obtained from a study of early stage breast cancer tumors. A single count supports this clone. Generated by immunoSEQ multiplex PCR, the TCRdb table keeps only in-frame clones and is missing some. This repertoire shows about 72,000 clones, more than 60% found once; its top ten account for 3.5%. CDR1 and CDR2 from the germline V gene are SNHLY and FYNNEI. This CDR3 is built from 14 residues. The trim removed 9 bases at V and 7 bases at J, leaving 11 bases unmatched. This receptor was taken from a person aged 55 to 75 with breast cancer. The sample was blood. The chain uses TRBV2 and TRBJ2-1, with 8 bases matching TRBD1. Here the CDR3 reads CASKGRQGTNEQFF. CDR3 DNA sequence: TGTGCCAGTAAGGGGAGACAGGGGACGAATGAGCAGTTCTTC.